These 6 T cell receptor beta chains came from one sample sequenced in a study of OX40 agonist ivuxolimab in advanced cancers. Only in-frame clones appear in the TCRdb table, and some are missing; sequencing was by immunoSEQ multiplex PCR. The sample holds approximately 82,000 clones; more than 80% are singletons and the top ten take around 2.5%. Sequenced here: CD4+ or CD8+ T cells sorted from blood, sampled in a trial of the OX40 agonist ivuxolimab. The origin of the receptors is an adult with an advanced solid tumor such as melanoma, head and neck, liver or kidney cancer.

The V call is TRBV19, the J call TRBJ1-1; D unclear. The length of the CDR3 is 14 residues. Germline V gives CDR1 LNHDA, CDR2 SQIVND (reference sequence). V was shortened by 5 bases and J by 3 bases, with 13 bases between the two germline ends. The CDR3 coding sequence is TGTGCCAGTAGTTCGGAATCGACTTACACTGAAGCTTTCTTT. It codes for CASSSESTYTEAFF. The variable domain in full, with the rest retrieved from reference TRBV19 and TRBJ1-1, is DGGITQSPKYLFRKEGQNVTLSCEQNLNHDAMYWYRQDPGQGLRLIYYSQIVNDFQKGDIAEGYSVSREKKESFPLTVTSAQKNPTAFYLCASSSESTYTEAFFGQGTRLTVV.

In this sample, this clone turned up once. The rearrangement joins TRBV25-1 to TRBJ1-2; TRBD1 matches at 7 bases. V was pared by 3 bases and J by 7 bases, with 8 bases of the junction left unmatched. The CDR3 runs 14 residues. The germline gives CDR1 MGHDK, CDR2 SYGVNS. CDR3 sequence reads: CASSEPDRIRGYTF. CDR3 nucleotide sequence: TGTGCCAGCAGTGAGCCGGACAGGATCCGTGGCTACACCTTC.

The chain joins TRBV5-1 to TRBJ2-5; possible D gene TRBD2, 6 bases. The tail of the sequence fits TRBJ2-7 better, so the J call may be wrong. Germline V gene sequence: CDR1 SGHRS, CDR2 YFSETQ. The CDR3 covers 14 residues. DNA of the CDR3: TGCGCCAGCAGCGATCACGGGGGAGCCTACGAGCAGTACTTC. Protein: CASSDHGGAYEQYF.

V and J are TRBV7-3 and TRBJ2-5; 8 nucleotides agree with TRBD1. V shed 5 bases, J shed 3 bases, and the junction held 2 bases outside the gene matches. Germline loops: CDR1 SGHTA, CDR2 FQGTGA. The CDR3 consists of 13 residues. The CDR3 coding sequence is TGTGCCAGCAGCCTGGACAGGGAAGAGACCCAGTACTTC. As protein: CASSLDREETQYF.

CDR3 sequence reads: CSVEVSSGSGTQYF. The CDR3 nucleotides are TGCAGCGTTGAGGTGTCTAGCGGGTCCGGGACCCAGTACTTC. V usage is TRBV29-1 and J usage is TRBJ2-5; 8 bases align to TRBD2. V was pared by 3 bases and J by 7 bases, with 10 bases of the junction left unmatched. The CDR3 spans 14 residues. The germline gives CDR1 SQVTM, CDR2 ANQGSEA.

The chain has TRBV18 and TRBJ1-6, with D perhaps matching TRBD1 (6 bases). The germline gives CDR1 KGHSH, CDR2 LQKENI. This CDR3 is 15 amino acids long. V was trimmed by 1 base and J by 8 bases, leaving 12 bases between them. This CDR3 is CASSPRSGDDSPLHF. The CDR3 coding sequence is TGTGCCAGCTCACCACGGTCAGGGGATGATTCACCCCTCCACTTT.